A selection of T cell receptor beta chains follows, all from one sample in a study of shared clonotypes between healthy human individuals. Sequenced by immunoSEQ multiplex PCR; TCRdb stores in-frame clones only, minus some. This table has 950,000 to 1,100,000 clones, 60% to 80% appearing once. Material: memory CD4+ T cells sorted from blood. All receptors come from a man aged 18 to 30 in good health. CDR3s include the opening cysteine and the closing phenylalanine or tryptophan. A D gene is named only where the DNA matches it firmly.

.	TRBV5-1	CASSLTGMNTEAFF
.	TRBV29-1	CSVASVAPITKQYF
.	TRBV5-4	CASSASSGQNQETQYF
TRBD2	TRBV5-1	CASSLGLAGVIGELFF
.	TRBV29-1	CSVVDWTSYEQYF
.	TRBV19	CASSMGSGSTDTQYF
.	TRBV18	CASSPSDSRGLFF
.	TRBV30	CAWSVAMNTEAFF
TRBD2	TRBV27	CASSSPHSTSGGLVLFF
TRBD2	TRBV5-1	CASSLEGEGDTQYF
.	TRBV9	CASSVGLVLPNEQFF
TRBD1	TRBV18	CASSRQGDEQFF
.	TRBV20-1	CSARKDTEAFF
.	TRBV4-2	CASSQEAGTSNQPQHF
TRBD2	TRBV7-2	CASSKEGGGRSKTDTQYF